One and the same sample provided the 27 T cell receptor beta chains below, sequenced in a study of T cell repertoires in cytomegalovirus infection. TCRdb ran MiXCR on the reads and lists one entry per CDR3 protein. The sample includes approximately 250,000 distinct CDR3 sequences, roughly 6.5% seen only once; the top ten take roughly 6%. Sequencing was done on a sample of PBMCs. Every receptor here comes from a human donor in good health (CMV status not recorded). Some clones in this sample may be carry-over from other donors' samples.

Many counts were recorded for this clonotype. The chain employs TRBV30 and TRBJ1-1; D is undetermined. CDR3 length: 10 residues. V shed 5 bases and J shed 5 bases, with 6 bases lying between them. CDR1 GTSNPN and CDR2 SVGIG come from the germline V gene (reference sequence). CDR3 nucleotides: TGTGCCTGGGGAGGGACTGAAGCTTTCTTT. Protein product: CAWGGTEAFF.

Many counts were recorded for this clonotype. This chain links TRBV29-1 with TRBJ1-5; TRBD1 agrees at 7 bases. With 2 bases clipped from V and 2 bases from J, the junction kept 0 bases outside the gene matches. Germline CDR1 and CDR2: SQVTM and ANQGSEA. This CDR3 is 13 amino acids long. The CDR3 sequence is CSVETGGNQPQHF. The CDR3 bases are TGCAGCGTTGAAACAGGGGGCAATCAGCCCCAGCATTTT.

There are many counts of this clonotype. The chain employs TRBV20-1 and TRBJ2-3, with no clear D. CDR1 and CDR2 (germline): DFQATT, SNEGSKA (reference sequence). This CDR3 is 11 amino acids long. The V end was cut by 6 bases, the J end by 0 bases, with 4 bases between. DNA for the CDR3: TGCAGTGCCAAGAGCACAGATACGCAGTATTTT. Protein product: CSAKSTDTQYF.

The table lists this clonotype with many counts. The chain recombines TRBV6-2 or TRBV6-3 with TRBJ2-1; TRBD2 is a possible D gene (6 bases). This CDR3 spans 17 amino acids. CDR1 is MNHEY and CDR2 is SVGEGT in the germline V gene. Trimming left V 2 bases short and J 0 bases short, with 14 bases between. The CDR3 bases are TGTGCCAGCAGTTACAGAGGAGGGCCGAGCTCCTACAATGAGCAGTTCTTC. Amino acids: CASSYRGGPSSYNEQFF.

Only a few counts were recorded for this clonotype. The chain joins TRBV12-3 or TRBV12-4 to TRBJ1-1; possible D gene TRBD1, 5 bases. This CDR3 is built from 15 residues. V was pared by 8 bases and J by 1 base, with 17 bases between. The CDR3 region is CASRAWDQGNTEAFF. Here the CDR3 DNA reads TGTGCCAGCCGTGCATGGGACCAGGGGAACACTGAAGCTTTCTTT.

This clonotype was observed at least ten times. This chain connects TRBV6-1 to TRBJ2-5; the D call may be TRBD1 or TRBD2 (5 bases each). V was trimmed by 6 bases and J by 5 bases, leaving 16 bases between them. This CDR3 has 14 amino acids. In germline, CDR1 is MNHNS, CDR2 SASEGT. For the CDR3, the DNA is TGTGCCAGCAGCCTTTCGGGGCAGCTTGAGACCCAGTACTTC. The encoded protein is CASSLSGQLETQYF.

DNA of the CDR3: TGCAGTGCTAGAGATTGGGGTGGGGCAAACAATGAGCAGTTCTTC. Protein product: CSARDWGGANNEQFF. The chain carries TRBV20-1 and TRBJ2-1, with TRBD1 as a possible D gene (5 bases). The CDR3 is 15 residues long. The V and J ends lost 0 bases and 5 bases respectively, with 14 bases between them. The germline V gene has CDR1 DFQATT and CDR2 SNEGSKA (reference sequence).

This clonotype was detected a few times. J is TRBJ2-5 and V is TRBV3-1; D assignment may be TRBD1 or TRBD2 (5 bases each). The length of the CDR3 is 14 residues. CDR1 LGHDT and CDR2 YNNKEL come from the germline V gene (reference sequence). Trimming left V 1 base short and J 5 bases short, with 11 bases between. The CDR3 sequence: CASSQAQGTETQYF. The CDR3 nucleotides are TGTGCCAGCAGCCAAGCCCAAGGGACGGAGACCCAGTACTTC.

This clonotype has a count of ten or more. This chain links TRBV29-1 with TRBJ2-3; D not resolved. Germline V gives CDR1 SQVTM, CDR2 ANQGSEA. This CDR3 is 14 amino acids long. Trimming left V 0 bases short and J 0 bases short, with 7 bases between. The CDR3 DNA is TGCAGCGTTGAAGATCTGGGAAGCACAGATACGCAGTATTTT. This encodes CSVEDLGSTDTQYF.

This clonotype occurred many times. The chain combines TRBV2 with TRBJ1-6; a weak D match, TRBD1 (5 bases). The CDR3 length is 13 residues. The ends were cut back, 4 bases at V and 7 bases at J, with 8 bases in the middle. Germline assignment: CDR1 SNHLY and CDR2 FYNNEI. The CDR3 reads CASSAGGNSPLHF. CDR3 DNA: TGTGCCAGCAGTGCTGGGGGGAATTCACCCCTCCACTTT. Using reference TRBV2 and TRBJ1-6 for the parts outside the CDR3, the full variable domain is EPEVTQTPSHQVTQMGQEVILRCVPISNHLYFYWYRQILGQKVEFLVSFYNNEISEKSEIFDDQFSVERPDGSNFTLKIRSTKLEDSAMYFCASSAGGNSPLHFGNGTRLTVT.

This clonotype was seen more than once but under ten times. This sequence joins TRBV29-1 and TRBJ2-7, with TRBD1 identical over 10 bases. Trimming removed 6 bases from V and 2 bases from J; junction bases left unmatched: 10. The length of the CDR3 is 15 residues. Looked up from germline, CDR1 is SQVTM and CDR2 is ANQGSEA. CDR3 sequence reads: CSVPARGQGTYEQYF. The CDR3 nucleotides are TGCAGCGTGCCCGCAAGGGGACAGGGGACCTACGAGCAGTACTTC.

There are a few counts of this clonotype. The rearrangement joins TRBV10-3 to TRBJ1-1; D is undetermined. Germline-derived CDR1 and CDR2 are ENHRY and SYGVKD. The CDR3 is 11 amino acids. The V and J ends lost 8 bases and 5 bases respectively, with 9 bases between them. The CDR3 region is CAIGRGTEAFF. In DNA, the CDR3 is TGTGCCATCGGGAGAGGAACTGAAGCTTTCTTT.

The V call is TRBV20-1, the J call TRBJ1-4; D gene ambiguous. With 4 bases removed from V and 0 bases from J, the gap between germline ends came to 9 bases. This CDR3 has 14 amino acids. Germline-derived CDR1 and CDR2 are DFQATT and SNEGSKA (reference sequence). The CDR3 DNA is TGCAGTGCTACTCAGACTGCAACTAATGAAAAACTGTTTTTT. The encoded protein is CSATQTATNEKLFF.

This clonotype was seen repeatedly, ten times or more. This chain joins TRBV7-8 and TRBJ2-7; D gene uncertain. Deletions cut 2 bases from V and 0 bases from J, with 8 bases between. Germline V gene data show CDR1 as SGHVS and CDR2 as FQNEAQ. The CDR3 spans 14 residues. The CDR3 DNA sequence: TGTGCCAGCAGCTTAATGGCAGGCTCCTACGAGCAGTACTTC. It is translated as CASSLMAGSYEQYF. Filled out from reference TRBV7-8 and TRBJ2-7, the complete variable domain reads GAGVSQSPRYKVAKRGQDVALRCDPISGHVSLFWYQQALGQGPEFLTYFQNEAQLDKSGLPSDRFFAERPEGSVSTLKIQRTQQEDSAVYLCASSLMAGSYEQYFGPGTRLTVT.

The table lists this clonotype with many counts. The V and J genes are TRBV5-5 and TRBJ2-1; 12 bases are a match to TRBD2. The CDR3 runs to 16 residues. Germline-derived CDR1 and CDR2 are SGHKS and YYEKEE (reference sequence). Germline trimming cut 4 bases from V and 3 bases from J; bases unmatched to any gene: 5. The chain's CDR3 is CASSGRTSGIYNEQFF. The CDR3 DNA reads as TGTGCCAGCAGCGGGAGGACTAGCGGGATCTACAATGAGCAGTTCTTC.

In this sample, this clonotype turned up a few times. The V and J genes are TRBV19 and TRBJ2-3; tentatively, D is TRBD1 (5 bases). CDR1 is LNHDA, CDR2 SQIVND, per germline (reference sequence). V lost 4 bases and J 4 bases, leaving 9 bases between the germline ends. The CDR3 has 13 amino acids. CDR3 sequence reads: CASSRGHPDTQYF. The CDR3 coding sequence is TGTGCCAGTAGTAGAGGACACCCAGATACGCAGTATTTT.

In this sample, this clonotype turned up many times. The chain combines TRBV6-1 with TRBJ2-1; D not certain. This CDR3 has 16 residues. V shed 4 bases and J shed 7 bases, with 20 bases lying between them. The germline V gene encodes CDR1 MNHNS and CDR2 SASEGT. In DNA, the CDR3 is TGTGCCAGCAGTGTGGTCGGGCCGAATTTGGGGAATGAGCAGTTCTTC. It codes for CASSVVGPNLGNEQFF.

This clonotype was detected many times. The V and J genes are TRBV7-2 and TRBJ1-2; 10 nucleotides match TRBD1. The CDR3 has 15 amino acids. V lost 4 bases, J lost 7 bases, and 9 bases stayed unmatched. CDR1 is SGHTA and CDR2 is FQGNSA in the germline V gene. The CDR3: CASSSGDRGPSGYTF. The CDR3 DNA is TGTGCCAGCAGCTCCGGGGACAGGGGCCCCTCTGGCTACACCTTC.

This clonotype came up many times. This chain connects TRBV12-3 or TRBV12-4 to TRBJ2-1, with a tentative D call TRBD2 (6 bases). The CDR3 runs 18 residues. The ends were cut back, 7 bases at V and 6 bases at J, with 28 bases in the middle. CDR3 loop: CASTPLGRTLLASNEQFF. As DNA, the CDR3 is TGTGCCAGCACCCCACTAGGGAGGACCCTTCTTGCGAGCAATGAGCAGTTCTTC.

This clonotype was counted a few times. V is TRBV28 and J is TRBJ1-5; D is unclear. Germline V lookup: CDR1 MDHEN, CDR2 SYDVKM. The germline V and J ends were trimmed by 7 bases and 6 bases, with 10 bases remaining between them. This CDR3 is 12 amino acids long. CDR3: CASTGSGQPQHF. The CDR3 DNA sequence: TGTGCCAGCACCGGGAGCGGTCAGCCCCAGCATTTT.

This clonotype has more than one count but fewer than ten. The rearrangement joins TRBV29-1 to TRBJ2-3; TRBD1 agrees at 9 bases. The CDR3 is 13 amino acids. Germline CDR1 is SQVTM and CDR2 is ANQGSEA. Germline trimming cut 3 bases from V and 6 bases from J; bases unmatched to any gene: 4. CDR3 region: CSVETGTGDTQYF. In DNA, the CDR3 is TGCAGCGTTGAGACCGGGACAGGGGATACGCAGTATTTT.

In this sample, this clonotype turned up many times. The rearrangement uses TRBV4-3 and TRBJ2-7, with 7 positions matching TRBD1. V lost 3 bases and J lost 0; bases outside the gene matches: 2. The CDR3 covers 14 residues. Germline V gene sequence: CDR1 LGHNA, CDR2 YSLEER. In DNA form, the CDR3 reads TGCGCCAGCAGCCACGACAGGGACTCCTACGAGCAGTACTTC. This translates into CASSHDRDSYEQYF.

Ten or more counts support this clonotype. This chain's CDR3 is CASSLRRLDTEAFF. The CDR3 DNA is TGTGCCAGCAGCCTCCGACGGTTGGACACTGAAGCTTTCTTT. The chain is built from TRBV11-3 and TRBJ1-1; D is unresolved. The length of the CDR3 is 14 residues. Germline lookup yields CDR1 SGHNT and CDR2 YENEEA. Trimming shortened V by 5 bases and J by 3 bases, and 13 bases separated the two germline ends.

This clonotype was detected many times. V usage is TRBV10-2 and J usage is TRBJ1-1; maybe TRBD1 (5 bases). Germline V gene sequence: CDR1 WSHSY, CDR2 SAAADI. The CDR3 loop spans 11 amino acids. V shed 3 bases and J shed 8 bases, with 7 bases lying between them. The CDR3 coding sequence is TGCGCCAGCAGTGAAGGGGTAGAAGCTTTCTTT. This codes for CASSEGVEAFF.

This clonotype was counted at least ten times. The chain has TRBV6-1 and TRBJ2-2, with 10 bases aligning to TRBD1. The CDR3 contains 16 residues. J lost 6 bases, V lost 6 bases, and 10 bases had no gene match. Per the germline V gene, CDR1 is MNHNS and CDR2 is SASEGT. The CDR3 spells CASSPGQGLISGELFF. In DNA, the CDR3 is TGTGCCAGCAGCCCGGGACAGGGGTTGATTTCCGGGGAGCTGTTTTTT.

This clonotype was counted at least ten times. The chain couples TRBV10-3 to TRBJ1-2; tentative D call: TRBD1 (5 bases). The CDR3 loop spans 16 amino acids. Trimming stripped 7 bases from V and 3 bases from J, with 21 bases between. Germline V CDR1 and CDR2: ENHRY, SYGVKD. The CDR3 spells CAIKEDLGEGDYGYTF. The CDR3 region has the DNA TGTGCCATCAAGGAGGACTTAGGGGAGGGCGACTATGGCTACACCTTC.

This clonotype came up many times. The J gene is TRBJ2-5, the V gene TRBV5-1; possible D gene TRBD1, 6 bases. V shed 0 bases and J shed 2 bases, with 11 bases lying between them. This CDR3 is 15 amino acids long. Germline CDR1 and CDR2: SGHRS and YFSETQ. The CDR3 loop is CASSLEQGRQETQYF. The CDR3 DNA is TGCGCCAGCAGCTTGGAACAGGGAAGACAAGAGACCCAGTACTTC.